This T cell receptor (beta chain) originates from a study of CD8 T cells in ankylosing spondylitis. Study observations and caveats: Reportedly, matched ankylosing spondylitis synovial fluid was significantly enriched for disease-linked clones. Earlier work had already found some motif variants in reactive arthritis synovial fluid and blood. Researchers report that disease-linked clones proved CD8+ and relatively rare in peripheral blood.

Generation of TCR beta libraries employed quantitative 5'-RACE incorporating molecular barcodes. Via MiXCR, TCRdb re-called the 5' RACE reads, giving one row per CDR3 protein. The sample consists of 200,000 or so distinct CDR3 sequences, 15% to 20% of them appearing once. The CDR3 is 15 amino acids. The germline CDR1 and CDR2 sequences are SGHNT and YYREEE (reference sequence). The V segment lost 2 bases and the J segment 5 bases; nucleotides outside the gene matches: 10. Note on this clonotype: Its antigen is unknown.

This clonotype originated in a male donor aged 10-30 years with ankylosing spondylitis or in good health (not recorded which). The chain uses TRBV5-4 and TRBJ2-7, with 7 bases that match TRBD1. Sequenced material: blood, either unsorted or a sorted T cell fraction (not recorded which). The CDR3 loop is CASSLTGTVGNEQYF. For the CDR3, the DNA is TGTGCCAGCAGCTTAACCGGGACAGTCGGGAACGAGCAGTACTTC. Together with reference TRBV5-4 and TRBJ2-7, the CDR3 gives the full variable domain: ETGVTQSPTHLIKTRGQQVTLRCSSQSGHNTVSWYQQALGQGPQFIFQYYREEENGRGNFPPRFSGLQFPNYSSELNVNALELDDSALYLCASSLTGTVGNEQYFGPGTRLTVT.